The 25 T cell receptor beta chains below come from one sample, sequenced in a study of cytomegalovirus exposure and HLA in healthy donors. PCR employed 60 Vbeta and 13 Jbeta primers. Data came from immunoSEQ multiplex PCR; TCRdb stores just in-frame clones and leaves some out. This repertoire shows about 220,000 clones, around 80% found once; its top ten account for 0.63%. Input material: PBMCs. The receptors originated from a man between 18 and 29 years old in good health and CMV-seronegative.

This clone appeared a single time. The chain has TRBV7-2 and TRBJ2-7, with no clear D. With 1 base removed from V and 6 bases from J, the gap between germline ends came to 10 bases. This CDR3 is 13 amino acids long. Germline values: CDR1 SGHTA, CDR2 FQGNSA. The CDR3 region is CASSLVEVAEQYF. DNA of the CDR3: TGTGCCAGCAGCTTAGTCGAGGTTGCCGAGCAGTACTTC.

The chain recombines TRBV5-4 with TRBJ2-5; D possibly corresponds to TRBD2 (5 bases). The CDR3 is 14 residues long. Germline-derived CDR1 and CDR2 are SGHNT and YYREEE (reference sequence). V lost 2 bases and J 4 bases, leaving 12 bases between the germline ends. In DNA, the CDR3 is TGTGCCAGCAGCTTTGCGAGGGATGTAGAGACCCAGTACTTC. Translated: CASSFARDVETQYF.

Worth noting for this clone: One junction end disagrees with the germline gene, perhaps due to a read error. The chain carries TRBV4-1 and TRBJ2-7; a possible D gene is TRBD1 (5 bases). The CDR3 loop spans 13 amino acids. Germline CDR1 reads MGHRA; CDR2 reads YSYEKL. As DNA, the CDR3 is TGTGCCAGCAGCCGAACAGGTTCCTACGAGCAGTACTTC. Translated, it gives CASSRTGSYEQYF.

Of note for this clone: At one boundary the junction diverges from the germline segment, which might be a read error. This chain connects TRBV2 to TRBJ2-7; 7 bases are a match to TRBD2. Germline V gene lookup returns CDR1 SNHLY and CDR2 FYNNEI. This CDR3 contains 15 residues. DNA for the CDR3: TGTGCCAGCAGTGCCCGGCTAGCGGCCTCCTCCGAGCAGTACTTC. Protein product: CASSARLAASSEQYF.

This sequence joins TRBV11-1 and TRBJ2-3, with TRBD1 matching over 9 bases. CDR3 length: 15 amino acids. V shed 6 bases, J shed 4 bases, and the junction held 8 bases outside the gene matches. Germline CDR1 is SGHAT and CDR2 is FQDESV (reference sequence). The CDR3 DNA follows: TGTGCCAGCAGGAGTGTTACAGGGGGCGCAGATACGCAGTATTTT. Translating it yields CASRSVTGGADTQYF.

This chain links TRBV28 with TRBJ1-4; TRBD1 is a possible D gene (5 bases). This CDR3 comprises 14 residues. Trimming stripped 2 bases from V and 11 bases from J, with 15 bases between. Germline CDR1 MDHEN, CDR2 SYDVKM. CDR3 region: CASSLGRGREKLFF. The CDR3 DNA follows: TGTGCCAGCAGTTTAGGGAGGGGCCGAGAGAAACTGTTTTTT.

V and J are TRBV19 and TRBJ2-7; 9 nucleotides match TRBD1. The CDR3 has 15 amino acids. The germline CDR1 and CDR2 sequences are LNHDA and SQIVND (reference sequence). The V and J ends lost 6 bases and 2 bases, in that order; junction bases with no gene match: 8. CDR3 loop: CASSGDRERPYEQYF. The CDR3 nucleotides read TGTGCCAGTAGCGGGGACAGGGAGAGGCCCTACGAGCAGTACTTC. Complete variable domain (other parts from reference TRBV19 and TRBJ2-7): DGGITQSPKYLFRKEGQNVTLSCEQNLNHDAMYWYRQDPGQGLRLIYYSQIVNDFQKGDIAEGYSVSREKKESFPLTVTSAQKNPTAFYLCASSGDRERPYEQYFGPGTRLTVT.

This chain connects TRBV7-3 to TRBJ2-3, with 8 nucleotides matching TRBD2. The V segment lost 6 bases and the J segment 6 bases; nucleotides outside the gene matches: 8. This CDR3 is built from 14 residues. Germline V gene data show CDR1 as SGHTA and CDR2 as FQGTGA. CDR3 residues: CASSPWTSRDTQYF. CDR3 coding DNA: TGTGCCAGCAGTCCCTGGACTAGCAGGGATACGCAGTATTTT.

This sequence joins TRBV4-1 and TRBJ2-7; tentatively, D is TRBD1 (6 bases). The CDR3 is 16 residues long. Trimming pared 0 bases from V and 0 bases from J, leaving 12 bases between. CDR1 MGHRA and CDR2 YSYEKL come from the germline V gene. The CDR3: CASSQETGVSSYEQYF. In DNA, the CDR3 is TGCGCCAGCAGCCAAGAGACAGGCGTATCCTCCTACGAGCAGTACTTC.

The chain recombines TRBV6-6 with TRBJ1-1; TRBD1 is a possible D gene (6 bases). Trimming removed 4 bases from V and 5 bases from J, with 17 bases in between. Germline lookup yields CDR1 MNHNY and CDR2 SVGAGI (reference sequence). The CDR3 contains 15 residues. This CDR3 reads CASSSTQGFRTEAFF. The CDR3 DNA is TGTGCCAGCAGTTCGACACAGGGTTTTAGGACTGAAGCTTTCTTT.

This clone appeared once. As DNA, the CDR3 is TGTGCCAGCAGCCAAGAGGGACTAGCTTTCCACGAGCAGTACTTC. Amino acid sequence: CASSQEGLAFHEQYF. The J gene is TRBJ2-5, the V gene TRBV4-2; TRBD2 matches at 9 bases. The J call is in doubt because the DNA end fits TRBJ2-7 better. The CDR3 loop spans 15 amino acids. Germline CDR1 and CDR2: LGHNA and YNFKEQ.

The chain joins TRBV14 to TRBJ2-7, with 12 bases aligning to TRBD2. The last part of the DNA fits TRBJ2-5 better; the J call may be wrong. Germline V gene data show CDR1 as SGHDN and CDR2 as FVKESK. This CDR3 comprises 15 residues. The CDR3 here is CASSQPGLAGETQYF. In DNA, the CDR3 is TGTGCCAGCAGCCAGCCGGGACTAGCGGGAGAGACCCAGTACTTC.

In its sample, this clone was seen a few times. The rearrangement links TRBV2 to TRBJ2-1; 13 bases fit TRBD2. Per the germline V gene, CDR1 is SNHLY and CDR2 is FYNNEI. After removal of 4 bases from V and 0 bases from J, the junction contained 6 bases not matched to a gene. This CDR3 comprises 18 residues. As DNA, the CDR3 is TGTGCCAGCAGTGTTGGGACTAGCGGGACGAGCTCCTACAATGAGCAGTTCTTC. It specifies CASSVGTSGTSSYNEQFF.

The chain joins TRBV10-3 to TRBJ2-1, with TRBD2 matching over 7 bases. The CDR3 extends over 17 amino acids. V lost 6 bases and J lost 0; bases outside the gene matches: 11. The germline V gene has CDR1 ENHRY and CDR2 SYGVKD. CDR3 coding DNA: TGTGCCATCAGAGACCCCCTAGCGGCCAGCTCCTACAATGAGCAGTTCTTC. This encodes CAIRDPLAASSYNEQFF.

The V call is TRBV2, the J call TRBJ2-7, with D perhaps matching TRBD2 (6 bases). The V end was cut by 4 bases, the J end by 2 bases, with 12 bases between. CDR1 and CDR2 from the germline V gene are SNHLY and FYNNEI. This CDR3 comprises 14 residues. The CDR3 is CASSAASEAYEQYF. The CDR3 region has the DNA TGTGCCAGCAGTGCGGCTAGCGAGGCCTACGAGCAGTACTTC.

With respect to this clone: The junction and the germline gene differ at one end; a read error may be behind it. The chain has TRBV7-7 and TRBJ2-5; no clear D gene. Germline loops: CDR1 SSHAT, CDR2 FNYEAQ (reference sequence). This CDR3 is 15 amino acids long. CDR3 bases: TGTGCTAGCAGCTTACTTTCTGGCGGACAAGAGACCCAGTACTTC. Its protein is CASSLLSGGQETQYF.

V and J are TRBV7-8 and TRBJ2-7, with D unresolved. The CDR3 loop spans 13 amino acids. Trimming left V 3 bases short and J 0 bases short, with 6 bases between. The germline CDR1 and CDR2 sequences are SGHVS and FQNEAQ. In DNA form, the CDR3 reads TGTGCCAGCAGCTTGGCAGGCTCCTACGAGCAGTACTTC. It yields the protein CASSLAGSYEQYF.

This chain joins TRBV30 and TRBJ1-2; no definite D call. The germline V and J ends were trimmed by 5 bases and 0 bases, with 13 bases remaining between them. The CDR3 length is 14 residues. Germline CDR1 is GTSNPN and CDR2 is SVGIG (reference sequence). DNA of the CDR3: TGTGCCTGGTTCGGTGCCTCGACTAACTATGGCTACACCTTC. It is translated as CAWFGASTNYGYTF. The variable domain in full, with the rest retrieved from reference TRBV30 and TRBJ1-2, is SQTIHQWPATLVQPVGSPLSLECTVEGTSNPNLYWYRQAAGRGLQLLFYSVGIGQISSEVPQNLSASRPQDRQFILSSKKLLLSDSGFYLCAWFGASTNYGYTFGSGTRLTVV.

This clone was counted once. CDR3 region: CASSLYGDRLGGYTF. For the CDR3, the DNA is TGTGCCAGCAGTTTATACGGGGACAGACTGGGGGGCTACACCTTC. The chain recombines TRBV28 with TRBJ1-2, with 7 nucleotides matching TRBD1. The length of the CDR3 is 15 residues. The V gene end was trimmed by 1 base and the J gene end by 8 bases; junction bases not matched to a gene: 10. The germline CDR1 and CDR2 sequences are MDHEN and SYDVKM.

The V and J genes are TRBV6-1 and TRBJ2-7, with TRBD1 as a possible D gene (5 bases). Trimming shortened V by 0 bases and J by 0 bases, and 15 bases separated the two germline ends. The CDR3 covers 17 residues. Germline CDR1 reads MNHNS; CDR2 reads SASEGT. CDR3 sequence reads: CASSEAHTGFVSYEQYF. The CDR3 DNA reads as TGTGCCAGCAGTGAAGCGCATACAGGATTCGTCTCCTACGAGCAGTACTTC.

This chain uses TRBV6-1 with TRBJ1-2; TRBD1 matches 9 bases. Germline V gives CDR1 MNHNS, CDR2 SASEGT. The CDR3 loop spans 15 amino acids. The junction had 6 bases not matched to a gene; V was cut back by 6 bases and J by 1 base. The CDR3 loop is CASREQGAVNYGYTF. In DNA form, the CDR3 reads TGTGCCAGCAGGGAACAGGGGGCTGTTAACTATGGCTACACCTTC.

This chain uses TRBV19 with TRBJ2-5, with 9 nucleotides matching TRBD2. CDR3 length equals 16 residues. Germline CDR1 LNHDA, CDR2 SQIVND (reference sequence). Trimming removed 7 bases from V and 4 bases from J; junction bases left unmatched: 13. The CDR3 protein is CASTPRNSGRSETQYF. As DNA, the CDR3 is TGTGCCAGTACCCCCCGGAATAGCGGGAGATCAGAGACCCAGTACTTC.

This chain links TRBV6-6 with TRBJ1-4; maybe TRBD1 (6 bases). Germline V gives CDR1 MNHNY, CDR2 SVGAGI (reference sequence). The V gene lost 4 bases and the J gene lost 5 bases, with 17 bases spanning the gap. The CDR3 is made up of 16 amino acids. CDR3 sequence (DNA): TGTGCCAGCAGTTCCCATTTACCGGGGACAAATGAAAAACTGTTTTTT. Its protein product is CASSSHLPGTNEKLFF.

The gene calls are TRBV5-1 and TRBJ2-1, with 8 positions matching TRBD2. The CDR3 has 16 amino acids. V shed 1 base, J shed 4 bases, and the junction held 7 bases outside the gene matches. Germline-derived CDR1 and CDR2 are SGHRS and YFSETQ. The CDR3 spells CASSLSPSGGYNEQFF. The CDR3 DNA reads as TGCGCCAGCAGCTTGTCTCCCAGCGGGGGTTACAATGAGCAGTTCTTC.

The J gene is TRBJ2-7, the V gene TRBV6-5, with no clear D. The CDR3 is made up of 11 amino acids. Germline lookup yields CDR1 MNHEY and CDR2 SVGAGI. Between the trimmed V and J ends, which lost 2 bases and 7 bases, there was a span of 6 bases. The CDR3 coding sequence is TGTGCCAGCAGTTACCTGTTGGAGCAGTACTTC. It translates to CASSYLLEQYF.